This T cell receptor beta chain was retrieved from a study of CD8+CD57+ T cells in acquired aplastic anemia. Genomic DNA constituted the template upon which TCR beta VDJ and CDR3 profiling was performed. TCRdb reprocessed the reads with MiXCR, giving one entry per CDR3 protein. Here the sample spans 75,000 to 80,000 distinct CDR3 sequences, around 70% being singletons. V dropped 2 bases and J dropped 3 bases, with 12 bases sitting between them. The CDR3 contains 14 residues. The germline gives CDR1 SGHKS, CDR2 YYEKEE (reference sequence). This clonotype was picked up many times. What it binds is unknown. Study-level results: Overlapping CD8+ CDR3 repertoires of patients and controls contained under 35 shared sequences.

All patients picked for sequencing had shown, by flow cytometry, an expansion of CD8+CD57+ cells. By the time of blood sampling, patients had still received no therapy. The TCR comes from a human donor with aplastic anemia. Sequencing was done on a sample of sorted CD4+, CD8+, or CD8+CD57+ T cells (not recorded which) from PBMCs. V is TRBV5-5 and J is TRBJ2-7, with D possibly TRBD2 on 7 matching bases. The CDR3 sequence: CASSLRGADYEQYF. In nucleotides, the CDR3 is TGTGCCAGCAGCTTACGGGGGGCGGACTACGAGCAGTACTTC.